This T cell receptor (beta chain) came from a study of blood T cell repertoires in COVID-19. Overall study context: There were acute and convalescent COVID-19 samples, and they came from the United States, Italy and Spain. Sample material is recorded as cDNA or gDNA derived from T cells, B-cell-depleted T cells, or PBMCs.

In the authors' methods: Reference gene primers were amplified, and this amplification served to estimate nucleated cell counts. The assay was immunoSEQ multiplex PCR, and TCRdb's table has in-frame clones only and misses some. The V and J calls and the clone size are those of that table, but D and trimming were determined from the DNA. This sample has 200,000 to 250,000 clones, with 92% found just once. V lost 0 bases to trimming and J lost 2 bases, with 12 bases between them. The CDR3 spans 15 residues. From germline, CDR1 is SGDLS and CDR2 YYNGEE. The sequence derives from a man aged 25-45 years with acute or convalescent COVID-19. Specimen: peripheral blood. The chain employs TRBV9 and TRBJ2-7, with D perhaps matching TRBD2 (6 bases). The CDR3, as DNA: TGTGCCAGCAGCGTAGGGGCCTCGGGAGCCTACGAGCAGTACTTC. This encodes CASSVGASGAYEQYF.